What follows describes a single T cell receptor beta chain. CDR1 and CDR2 from the germline V gene are SGHRS and YFSETQ. V gave up 4 bases and J gave up 1 base; unmatched junction bases: 5. The CDR3 has 15 residues. The data were taken from a study of blood T cell repertoires in COVID-19. Here immunoSEQ multiplex PCR was the method, and the copy in TCRdb shows in-frame clones only, minus some. The table has roughly 310,000 clones, roughly 90% seen once. The genes are TRBV5-1 and TRBJ1-5, with 7 positions matching TRBD1. This receptor was obtained from a woman in her twenties or thirties with COVID-19, enrolled during active disease. Input material: peripheral blood. CDR3 amino acids: CASSIQGDSNQPQHF. The CDR3 DNA sequence: TGCGCCAGCAGCATTCAGGGGGACAGCAATCAGCCCCAGCATTTT.